The 23 T cell receptor beta chains presented below share a single source sample, sequenced in a study of blood T cell repertoires in COVID-19. Clones were sequenced by immunoSEQ multiplex PCR, and TCRdb holds only the in-frame ones, with some missing. Among tens of thousands of clones listed, roughly 84% were seen once. The sequenced sample consisted of peripheral blood. The receptor source for this set is a man in his sixties or seventies with active COVID-19.

The chain has TRBV5-4 and TRBJ1-5, with 7 bases aligning to TRBD1. The CDR3 runs 14 residues. Germline values: CDR1 SGHNT, CDR2 YYREEE (reference sequence). After removal of 4 bases from V and 6 bases from J, the junction contained 7 bases not matched to a gene. The CDR3: CASSPDRFIQPQHF. The CDR3 nucleotides are TGTGCCAGCAGCCCGGACAGGTTCATTCAGCCCCAGCATTTT.

The chain recombines TRBV18 with TRBJ2-7; 11 nucleotides align to TRBD1. Germline V CDR1 and CDR2: KGHSH, LQKENI. J gave up 3 bases and V 0 bases, and 1 base lay outside the gene matches. The CDR3 is 15 amino acids. CDR3 sequence reads: CASSPPGTGGYEQYF. CDR3 DNA sequence: TGTGCCAGCTCACCACCGGGGACAGGGGGCTACGAGCAGTACTTC. Looking up the rest from reference TRBV18 and TRBJ2-7 gives the full variable domain: NAGVMQNPRHLVRRRGQEARLRCSPMKGHSHVYWYRQLPEEGLKFMVYLQKENIIDESGMPKERFSAEFPKEGPSILRIQQVVRGDSAAYFCASSPPGTGGYEQYFGPGTRLTVT.

J is TRBJ2-3 and V is TRBV19; 8 bases are a match to TRBD2. Germline trimming cut 2 bases from V and 6 bases from J; bases unmatched to any gene: 10. The CDR3 loop spans 16 amino acids. Germline V CDR1 and CDR2: LNHDA, SQIVND (reference sequence). CDR3 coding DNA: TGTGCCAGTAGTATACGGACTAGCCCCCGGGCGGATACGCAGTATTTT. Residues: CASSIRTSPRADTQYF.

J is TRBJ2-7 and V is TRBV11-3, with a possible D match to TRBD2 (6 bases). There are 14 residues in the CDR3. Trimming pared 6 bases from V and 1 base from J, leaving 13 bases between. Per the germline V gene, CDR1 is SGHNT and CDR2 is YENEEA. The CDR3 nucleotides read TGTGCCAGCAGTCCCCTGGCGGGGTCCTACGAGCAGTACTTC. Amino acid sequence: CASSPLAGSYEQYF.

This chain joins TRBV27 and TRBJ2-7; 9 positions match TRBD1. Per the germline V gene, CDR1 is MNHEY and CDR2 is SMNVEV (reference sequence). Trimming at V came to 1 base and at J to 6 bases, leaving 7 bases not matched to a gene. CDR3 length: 15 amino acids. The CDR3 reads CASSLLGGQGSEQYF. In DNA, the CDR3 is TGTGCCAGCAGTTTATTAGGGGGACAGGGCAGCGAGCAGTACTTC.

This sequence joins TRBV11-2 and TRBJ2-7; a possible D gene is TRBD1 (6 bases). CDR3 size: 13 residues. The germline CDR1 and CDR2 sequences are SGHAT and FQNNGV. Trimming cost V 4 bases and J 3 bases, with 10 bases left between them. The CDR3 region is CASSSRDIYEQYF. CDR3 nucleotides: TGTGCCAGCAGCTCCAGGGACATCTACGAGCAGTACTTC.

This chain joins TRBV9 and TRBJ1-1; TRBD1 agrees at 8 bases. Germline lookup yields CDR1 SGDLS and CDR2 YYNGEE. Trimming cost V 4 bases and J 6 bases; bases outside gene matches: 5. CDR3 length: 13 residues. DNA of the CDR3: TGTGCCAGCAGCTTCCGGACAGGGTCTGAAGCTTTCTTT. This sequence encodes CASSFRTGSEAFF. Complete variable domain (other parts from reference TRBV9 and TRBJ1-1): DSGVTQTPKHLITATGQRVTLRCSPRSGDLSVYWYQQSLDQGLQFLIQYYNGEERAKGNILERFSAQQFPDLHSELNLSSLELGDSALYFCASSFRTGSEAFFGQGTRLTVV.

This clone was recorded only once. The rearrangement links TRBV6-5 to TRBJ1-1; 11 bases agree with TRBD1. Germline lookup yields CDR1 MNHEY and CDR2 SVGAGI. Trimming removed 2 bases from V and 7 bases from J; junction bases left unmatched: 6. This CDR3 has 15 residues. This CDR3 reads CASSYGGQGGSEAFF. The CDR3 coding sequence is TGTGCCAGCAGTTACGGGGGACAGGGGGGTAGTGAAGCTTTCTTT.

The rearrangement uses TRBV5-1 and TRBJ1-1; 7 nucleotides align to TRBD1. CDR3 size: 16 residues. Trimming removed 0 bases from V and 4 bases from J; junction bases left unmatched: 9. The germline CDR1 and CDR2 sequences are SGHRS and YFSETQ. CDR3 residues: CASSLGAGGFGTEAFF. CDR3 in DNA: TGCGCCAGCAGCTTGGGGGCAGGGGGGTTCGGCACTGAAGCTTTCTTT.

The rearrangement links TRBV5-1 to TRBJ1-6, with 8 nucleotides matching TRBD1. Germline V gene lookup returns CDR1 SGHRS and CDR2 YFSETQ. V shed 2 bases, J shed 7 bases, and the junction held 8 bases outside the gene matches. This CDR3 is built from 16 residues. DNA for the CDR3: TGCGCCAGCAGCTTTTTGGACAGGGCAAGGAATTCACCCCTCCACTTT. Protein sequence: CASSFLDRARNSPLHF.

CDR3 residues: CASRGDTSDTQYF. The CDR3 DNA sequence: TGTGCCAGCAGAGGGGACACCTCAGATACGCAGTATTTT. The chain joins TRBV27 to TRBJ2-3, with a weak D call TRBD1 (6 bases). CDR3 length equals 13 residues. Between the trimmed V and J ends, which lost 6 bases and 4 bases, there was a span of 11 bases. CDR1 and CDR2 (germline): MNHEY, SMNVEV (reference sequence).

This chain links TRBV10-1 with TRBJ1-2; 9 positions agree with TRBD1. Germline CDR1 is WNHNN and CDR2 is SYGVQD (reference sequence). J was trimmed by 2 bases and V by 10 bases; bases with no gene match: 14. The CDR3 is made up of 16 amino acids. The chain's CDR3 is CATLTFPGQGNYGYTF. In DNA form, the CDR3 reads TGCGCCACCCTCACCTTCCCGGGACAGGGAAACTATGGCTACACCTTC.

V and J are TRBV6-1 and TRBJ2-1; TRBD1 aligns across 11 bases. The ends lost 2 bases at V and 8 bases at J; junction bases unmatched: 8. CDR3 length equals 16 residues. Germline V gene data show CDR1 as MNHNS and CDR2 as SASEGT. DNA for the CDR3: TGTGCCAGCAGTGAACGGCGGACAGGGGGCTCTGATGAGCAGTTCTTC. Translating gives CASSERRTGGSDEQFF.

The V call is TRBV27, the J call TRBJ2-1; TRBD1 matches at 8 bases. The CDR3 is 13 residues long. The ends lost 6 bases at V and 6 bases at J; junction bases unmatched: 4. The germline V gene encodes CDR1 MNHEY and CDR2 SMNVEV (reference sequence). Written as DNA, the CDR3 is TGTGCCAGCAGCTGGACAGGGAGCAATGAGCAGTTCTTC. Translated: CASSWTGSNEQFF.

This chain uses TRBV12-3 or TRBV12-4 with TRBJ1-2; D remains ambiguous. There are 12 residues in the CDR3. Deletions cut 6 bases from V and 8 bases from J, with 13 bases between. The CDR3 region is CASRGGGSGYTF. The DNA of the CDR3 is TGTGCCAGCAGAGGTGGAGGGAGCGGCTACACCTTC.

The rearrangement links TRBV2 to TRBJ2-3, with D maybe TRBD2 (6 bases). This CDR3 has 12 amino acids. Between the trimmed V and J ends, which lost 6 bases and 6 bases, there was a span of 10 bases. Germline V lookup: CDR1 SNHLY, CDR2 FYNNEI. The CDR3 region has the DNA TGTGCCAGCAGGGGGACTCGGGATACGCAGTATTTT. Protein product: CASRGTRDTQYF. The whole variable domain, remainder taken from reference TRBV2 and TRBJ2-3, is EPEVTQTPSHQVTQMGQEVILRCVPISNHLYFYWYRQILGQKVEFLVSFYNNEISEKSEIFDDQFSVERPDGSNFTLKIRSTKLEDSAMYFCASRGTRDTQYFGPGTRLTVL.

The V gene is TRBV4-1, the J gene TRBJ2-5; a weak D match, TRBD1 (5 bases). Germline CDR1 and CDR2: MGHRA and YSYEKL. Trimming took 3 bases from V and 7 from J, leaving 15 bases between them. The CDR3 totals 14 residues. CDR3: CASSQVGLGTTQYF. In DNA form, the CDR3 reads TGCGCCAGCAGCCAGGTGGGGCTTGGAACGACCCAGTACTTC.

The V and J genes are TRBV11-2 and TRBJ1-3, with D maybe TRBD1 (5 bases). The V end lost 2 bases, the J end lost 4 bases, and 9 bases lay between the germline ends. This CDR3 spans 14 amino acids. CDR1 and CDR2 from the germline V gene are SGHAT and FQNNGV. Written as DNA, the CDR3 is TGTGCCAGCAGCTTACTGAACAGGGGAAACACCATATATTTT. This sequence encodes CASSLLNRGNTIYF.

The V call is TRBV5-6, the J call TRBJ2-5; TRBD1 matches at 10 bases. Trimming took 1 base from V and 4 from J; bases not matched to a gene: 4. The CDR3 sequence is 15 residues long. Germline V CDR1 and CDR2: SGHDT, YYEEEE. CDR3 DNA sequence: TGTGCCAGCAGCTTGAGGACAGGGGGTGCAGAGACCCAGTACTTC. This gives the protein CASSLRTGGAETQYF.

The chain links TRBV7-9 to TRBJ2-7, with a tentative D call TRBD2 (6 bases). Germline V lookup: CDR1 SEHNR, CDR2 FQNEAQ (reference sequence). CDR3 length equals 14 residues. V was shortened by 4 bases and J by 2 bases, with 12 bases between the two germline ends. The CDR3 coding sequence is TGTGCCAGCAGCTCATCCGGGAGAGCCTACGAGCAGTACTTC. This encodes CASSSSGRAYEQYF. Supplemented by reference TRBV7-9 and TRBJ2-7, the full variable domain reads DTGVSQNPRHKITKRGQNVTFRCDPISEHNRLYWYRQTLGQGPEFLTYFQNEAQLEKSRLLSDRFSAERPKGSFSTLEIQRTEQGDSAMYLCASSSSGRAYEQYFGPGTRLTVT.

The chain is built from TRBV10-3 and TRBJ1-1; possible D gene TRBD1, 5 bases. CDR1 ENHRY and CDR2 SYGVKD come from the germline V gene. The CDR3 sequence is 14 residues long. V lost 7 bases and J 0 bases, leaving 12 bases between the germline ends. CDR3 DNA sequence: TGTGCCATCAAGAGCCGGGGGGTGAACACTGAAGCTTTCTTT. It yields the protein CAIKSRGVNTEAFF.

The chain links TRBV11-3 to TRBJ2-7, with unresolved D. V gave up 3 bases and J gave up 6 bases, with 12 bases separating them. The CDR3 covers 13 residues. Germline loops: CDR1 SGHNT, CDR2 YENEEA. The CDR3 nucleotides read TGTGCCAGCAGCTTCCCCGACACGTCCGAGCAGTACTTC. Translation gives CASSFPDTSEQYF.

This chain uses TRBV11-2 with TRBJ2-2; 10 bases line up with TRBD1. This CDR3 spans 16 amino acids. V lost 0 bases, J lost 15 bases, and 13 bases stayed unmatched. Germline CDR1 reads SGHAT; CDR2 reads FQNNGV. The CDR3 sequence is CASSLEEYGGQGKVFF. DNA of the CDR3: TGTGCCAGCAGCTTAGAGGAGTACGGGGGACAGGGGAAGGTGTTTTTT.